The T cell receptor beta chain described here comes from a study of blood T cell repertoires in COVID-19. Turning to the study itself: The United States, Italy and Spain supplied acute and convalescent COVID-19 samples. PBMCs, B-cell-depleted T cells, or T cells were the source of the cDNA or gDNA that made up the material.

Germline V lookup: CDR1 SGDLS, CDR2 YYNGEE. V lost 4 bases, J lost 2 bases, and 18 bases lay in between. The CDR3 has 17 residues. Per the original data handling: Reference gene primers were amplified, and this amplification served to estimate nucleated cell counts. Clones were read by immunoSEQ multiplex PCR, and TCRdb kept only the in-frame ones, dropping some. V and J calls and clone size are given by that table; D and trimming were obtained from the DNA. This table holds more than 65,000 clones, 91% found once. The chain joins TRBV9 to TRBJ2-2, with D maybe TRBD1 (5 bases). The origin of this receptor is a human donor in a cohort sampled during active COVID-19. Specimen: peripheral blood. CDR3 in DNA: TGTGCCAGCAGCTCCCCAAGGGGCGATGTCAACACCGGGGAGCTGTTTTTT. Encoded protein: CASSSPRGDVNTGELFF.